Following are 17 T cell receptor beta chains from one sample sequenced in a study of T cell repertoires in cytomegalovirus infection (dated by TCRdb to about 2019). TCRdb names Illumina HiSeq 1500 as the instrument used. The public reads were quality trimmed at Q25 with fastp and then assembled into clones with MiXCR by TCRdb, keeping productive beta chains. Rows with one shared CDR3 protein collapse into an entry with the most common genes and DNA. Here the sample has 150,000 or so distinct CDR3 sequences; roughly a quarter occur a single time. The biggest ten clones account for about 10% of the sample. Sequencing used PBMCs. The origin of the receptors is a human donor in good health (CMV status not recorded). Some clones in this sample may be carry-over from other donors' samples.

This clonotype was seen only a few times. The V and J genes are TRBV28 and TRBJ1-3; a weak D match, TRBD1 (5 bases). The CDR3 spans 17 residues. The V end lost 5 bases, the J end lost 6 bases, and 23 bases lay between the germline ends. CDR1 is MDHEN, CDR2 SYDVKM, per germline. This chain's CDR3 is CASSPSGRGRLENTIYF. CDR3 coding DNA: TGTGCCAGCAGTCCCTCCGGACGGGGACGGTTAGAAAACACCATATATTTT.

In this sample, this clonotype turned up many times. The V call is TRBV7-2, the J call TRBJ1-2; unclear D gene. Trimming took 1 base from V and 0 from J, leaving 15 bases between them. The CDR3 contains 17 residues. The germline gives CDR1 SGHTA, CDR2 FQGNSA. The CDR3 coding sequence is TGTGCCAGCAGCTTAGTATTGGCCTCTACCCCTAACTATGGCTACACCTTC. As protein: CASSLVLASTPNYGYTF.

This clonotype has ten or more counts. V gene TRBV19 combines with J gene TRBJ1-1; the D gene is possibly TRBD1 (6 bases). CDR3 length equals 15 residues. V dropped 4 bases and J dropped 1 base, with 13 bases sitting between them. CDR1 is LNHDA and CDR2 is SQIVND in the germline V gene (reference sequence). The CDR3 region is CASSTPRGTNTEAFF. The CDR3, as DNA: TGTGCCAGTAGTACCCCCAGGGGAACGAACACTGAAGCTTTCTTT. Together with reference TRBV19 and TRBJ1-1, the CDR3 gives the full variable domain: DGGITQSPKYLFRKEGQNVTLSCEQNLNHDAMYWYRQDPGQGLRLIYYSQIVNDFQKGDIAEGYSVSREKKESFPLTVTSAQKNPTAFYLCASSTPRGTNTEAFFGQGTRLTVV.

This clonotype turned up a few times. V and J are TRBV20-1 and TRBJ2-1, with 9 bases lining up with TRBD2. CDR1 is DFQATT and CDR2 is SNEGSKA in the germline V gene (reference sequence). The CDR3 length is 14 residues. V lost 5 bases and J lost 4; bases outside the gene matches: 6. The chain's CDR3 is CSASTSGTYNEQFF. CDR3 nucleotides: TGCAGTGCTTCGACTAGCGGAACGTACAATGAGCAGTTCTTC.

The chain links TRBV29-1 to TRBJ2-3; D may be TRBD2 (5 bases). The germline V gene has CDR1 SQVTM and CDR2 ANQGSEA. This CDR3 has 13 residues. Trimming took 7 bases from V and 2 from J, leaving 13 bases between them. The CDR3 sequence is CSALRGVTDTQYF. CDR3 bases: TGCAGCGCCCTCCGGGGAGTCACAGATACGCAGTATTTT.

The sample holds many counts of this clonotype. V and J are TRBV6-1 and TRBJ2-1, with TRBD2 identical over 8 bases. The trim removed 1 base at V and 2 bases at J, leaving 4 bases unmatched. The CDR3 length is 16 residues. CDR1 MNHNS and CDR2 SASEGT come from the germline V gene. The CDR3 sequence is CASSEVAGGAYNEQFF. CDR3 bases: TGTGCCAGCAGTGAAGTGGCCGGGGGGGCCTACAATGAGCAGTTCTTC.

In this sample, this clonotype turned up many times. An end of the junction does not agree with germline; a read error may underlie this. The J gene is TRBJ2-1, the V gene TRBV7-7; 9 bases align to TRBD2. The CDR3 spans 15 residues. Germline values: CDR1 SSHAT, CDR2 FNYEAQ (reference sequence). The CDR3 nucleotides are TGTGCTAGCAGCTTAGCGCTAGCGGGAAAGGATGAGCAGTTCTTC. Encoded protein: CASSLALAGKDEQFF.

This clonotype occurred a few times. The gene calls are TRBV7-3 and TRBJ2-3; D gene ambiguous. The V end lost 1 base, the J end lost 4 bases, and 6 bases lay between the germline ends. This CDR3 region has 13 residues. Germline CDR1 reads SGHTA; CDR2 reads FQGTGA. This chain's CDR3 is CASSLISADTQYF. The CDR3 nucleotides read TGTGCCAGCAGCTTAATTTCCGCAGATACGCAGTATTTT.

This clonotype occurred many times. This chain uses TRBV7-8 with TRBJ2-6; 9 bases map to TRBD1. V was clipped by 7 bases and J by 0 bases; unmatched bases: 7. The germline V gene encodes CDR1 SGHVS and CDR2 FQNEAQ. The CDR3 sequence is 17 residues long. CDR3 in amino acids: CASIYGTGISGANVLTF. The DNA of the CDR3 is TGTGCCAGCATCTACGGGACAGGGATCTCTGGGGCCAACGTCCTGACTTTC.

Details on this clonotype: One end of the junction does not line up with germline, which may come from a read error. The rearrangement links TRBV6-5 to TRBJ2-5; D possibly corresponds to TRBD2 (7 bases). Per germline, CDR1 MNHEY and CDR2 SVGAGI. The CDR3 is 14 amino acids. CDR3 sequence reads: CASSGHGGRETQHF. CDR3 sequence (DNA): TGTGCCAGCAGTGGCCACGGGGGGCGGGAGACCCAGCACTTC.

Points on this clonotype: The junction departs from the called germline gene at one end, perhaps through a read error. The chain links TRBV20-1 to TRBJ2-3; tentative D call: TRBD2 (6 bases). Germline V gene data show CDR1 as DFQATT and CDR2 as SNEGSKA (reference sequence). The CDR3 has 13 residues. CDR3 coding DNA: TGCAGTGCTAGAGATACTAGCACGGATACGCAGTATTTT. This encodes CSARDTSTDTQYF.

This chain's CDR3 is CASRDTTYNEQFF. The CDR3 coding sequence is TGTGCCAGCAGAGACACTACTTACAATGAGCAGTTCTTC. The chain recombines TRBV2 with TRBJ2-1; the D is unclear. Germline lookup yields CDR1 SNHLY and CDR2 FYNNEI. V was pared by 6 bases and J by 4 bases, with 10 bases between. This CDR3 comprises 13 residues.

This clonotype was picked up a small number of times. It may be a read error: a sequence one base away is much more abundant. The chain is built from TRBV5-4 and TRBJ2-1; the D is unclear. The ends were cut back, 2 bases at V and 6 bases at J, with 3 bases in the middle. From germline, CDR1 is SGHNT and CDR2 YYREEE (reference sequence). This CDR3 comprises 11 residues. The CDR3 bases are TGTGCCAGCAGCTTCAGCAATGAGCAGTTCTTC. It translates to CASSFSNEQFF.

This clonotype has only a few counts. The rearrangement links TRBV28 to TRBJ2-1; D gene unclear. This CDR3 has 11 residues. Trimming shortened V by 2 bases and J by 9 bases, and 5 bases separated the two germline ends. Germline V gene data show CDR1 as MDHEN and CDR2 as SYDVKM. The CDR3 loop is CASSLEVEQFF. The CDR3 DNA reads TGTGCCAGCAGTTTAGAAGTTGAGCAGTTCTTC.

The chain couples TRBV29-1 to TRBJ1-2; weak D call: TRBD1 (5 bases). V was pared by 1 base and J by 8 bases, with 14 bases between. Germline V gene lookup returns CDR1 SQVTM and CDR2 ANQGSEA. The CDR3 is 13 amino acids. In DNA form, the CDR3 reads TGCAGCGTTGAAGGCCAAGGGGTCGGGGGCTACACCTTC. Translating gives CSVEGQGVGGYTF.

This clonotype was picked up many times. The gene calls are TRBV7-2 and TRBJ1-5; D is undetermined. V was pared by 1 base and J by 4 bases, with 11 bases between. The germline CDR1 and CDR2 sequences are SGHTA and FQGNSA. CDR3 length equals 15 residues. This CDR3 is CASSLGVSGNQPQHF. CDR3 DNA sequence: TGTGCCAGCAGCTTAGGGGTCTCGGGAAATCAGCCCCAGCATTTT.

There are many counts of this clonotype. This rearrangement joins TRBV7-2 to TRBJ1-5; tentative D call: TRBD1 (5 bases). V was cut by 2 bases and J by 2 bases, with 19 bases left in between. This CDR3 spans 18 amino acids. Per germline, CDR1 SGHTA and CDR2 FQGNSA. In nucleotides, the CDR3 is TGTGCCAGCAGCTTAAAATTTGGCGGGGCTCGGGGCAATCAGCCCCAGCATTTT. Protein sequence: CASSLKFGGARGNQPQHF.